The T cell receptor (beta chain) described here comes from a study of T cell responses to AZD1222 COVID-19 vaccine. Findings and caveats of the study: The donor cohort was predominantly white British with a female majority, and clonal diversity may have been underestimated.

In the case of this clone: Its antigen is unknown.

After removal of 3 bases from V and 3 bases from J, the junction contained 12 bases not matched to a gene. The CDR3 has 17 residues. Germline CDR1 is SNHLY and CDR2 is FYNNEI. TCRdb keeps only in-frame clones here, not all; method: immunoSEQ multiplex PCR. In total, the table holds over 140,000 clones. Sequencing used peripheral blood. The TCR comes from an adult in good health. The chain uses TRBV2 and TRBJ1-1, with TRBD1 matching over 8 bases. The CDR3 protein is CASSDWTGIWKDTEAFF. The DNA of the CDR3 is TGTGCCAGCAGTGATTGGACAGGGATTTGGAAGGACACTGAAGCTTTCTTT.